A single TCR beta chain is shown here with its context. No antigen is known for it. These data are taken from a study of T cell responses to AZD1222 COVID-19 vaccine. Study-level points and caveats: It was only after the peak T cell response that any repertoires were sampled.

The CDR3 sequence is 13 residues long. Trimming took off 6 bases at V and 1 base at J, with 9 bases between the two ends. Germline lookup yields CDR1 LGHDT and CDR2 YNNKEL (reference sequence). Measured with immunoSEQ multiplex PCR; TCRdb has only the in-frame clones, and not every one. This sample has 150,000 to 180,000 clones; roughly nine tenths occur once, and the top ten carry 5% to 6%. The rearrangement uses TRBV3-1 (or the pseudogene TRBV3-2) and TRBJ2-5, with D unresolved. This clonotype originated in an adult in good health. The sample in question was peripheral blood, obtained on day 0 of MenACWY control vaccination. The CDR3 DNA reads as TGTGCCAGCAGTCCAAGTTCCCAAGAGACCCAGTACTTC. It specifies CASSPSSQETQYF.